The rows below give T cell receptor beta chains drawn from one sample of a study of T cells of healthy individuals. TCRdb re-derived calls from the 5' RACE reads in MiXCR, one entry per CDR3 protein. The table lists about 57,000 distinct CDR3 sequences, about 16% of them singletons. These receptors were obtained from a human donor in good health. CDR3s include the opening cysteine and the closing phenylalanine or tryptophan. A D gene is named only where the DNA matches it firmly. Clone size appears in some rows only: once, few, many, or a class for an expanded clone.

v_gene: TRBV7-4
j_gene: TRBJ2-3
abundance: -
d_gene: -
CDR3nt: TGTGCCAGCAGCTTACCTGTCCGGAGTATCGCAGATACGCAGTATTTT
CDR3aa: CASSLPVRSIADTQYF

v_gene: TRBV7-2
j_gene: TRBJ1-5
abundance: -
d_gene: -
CDR3nt: TGTGCCAGCGGACCTAATCAGCCCCAGCATTTT
CDR3aa: CASGPNQPQHF

v_gene: TRBV7-6
j_gene: TRBJ1-3
abundance: many
d_gene: -
CDR3nt: TGTGCCAGCAGGCTAGGGGGCTCTGGAAACACCATATATTTT
CDR3aa: CASRLGGSGNTIYF

v_gene: TRBV19
j_gene: TRBJ2-1
abundance: many
d_gene: TRBD2
CDR3nt: TGTGCCAGTAGTATTAAGAAGTCGGGGGGTGAGCAGTTCTTC
CDR3aa: CASSIKKSGGEQFF

v_gene: TRBV5-6
j_gene: TRBJ2-7
abundance: many
d_gene: -
CDR3nt: TGTGCCAGCAGCTTGCCCGGACGGACCTCCTACGAGCAGTACTTC
CDR3aa: CASSLPGRTSYEQYF

v_gene: TRBV7-6
j_gene: TRBJ2-7
abundance: many
d_gene: TRBD1
CDR3nt: TGTGCCAGCAGCCAAAGACAGGGAACCTACGAGCAGTACTTC
CDR3aa: CASSQRQGTYEQYF

v_gene: TRBV7-2
j_gene: TRBJ2-1
abundance: few
d_gene: TRBD2
CDR3nt: TGTGCCAGCAGCTCCCCGGGGGGTGGATTTCGGGAGCAGTTCTTC
CDR3aa: CASSSPGGGFREQFF

v_gene: TRBV11-1
j_gene: TRBJ2-1
abundance: many
d_gene: -
CDR3nt: TGTGCCAGCAGCTTACAGGGCTGGGAGCAGTTCTTC
CDR3aa: CASSLQGWEQFF

v_gene: TRBV12-5
j_gene: TRBJ2-5
abundance: -
d_gene: -
CDR3nt: TGTGCTAGTGGTTTGGTCGGAGGGACCCAGTACTTC
CDR3aa: CASGLVGGTQYF

v_gene: TRBV3-1
j_gene: TRBJ1-3
abundance: once
d_gene: -
CDR3nt: TGTGCCAGCAGCCAAATGACAGGAAACACCATATATTTT
CDR3aa: CASSQMTGNTIYF